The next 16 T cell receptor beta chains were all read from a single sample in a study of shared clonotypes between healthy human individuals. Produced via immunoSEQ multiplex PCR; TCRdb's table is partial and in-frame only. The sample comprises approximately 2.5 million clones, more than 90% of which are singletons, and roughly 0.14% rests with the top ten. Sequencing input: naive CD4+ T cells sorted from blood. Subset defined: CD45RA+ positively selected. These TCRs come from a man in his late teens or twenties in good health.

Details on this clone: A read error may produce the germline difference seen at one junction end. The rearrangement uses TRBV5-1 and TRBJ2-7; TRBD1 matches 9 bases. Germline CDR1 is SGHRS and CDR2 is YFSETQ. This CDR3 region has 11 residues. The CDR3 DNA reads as TGCGCCAGACCCTGTAGTGACAGGGGGGTCTTC. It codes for CARPCSDRGVF.

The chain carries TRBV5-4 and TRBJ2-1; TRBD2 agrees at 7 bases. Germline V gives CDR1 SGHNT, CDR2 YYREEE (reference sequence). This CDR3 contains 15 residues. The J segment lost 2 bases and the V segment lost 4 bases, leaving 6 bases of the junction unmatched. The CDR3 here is CASSPSGNTYNEQFF. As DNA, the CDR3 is TGTGCCAGCAGCCCAAGCGGGAACACCTACAATGAGCAGTTCTTC.

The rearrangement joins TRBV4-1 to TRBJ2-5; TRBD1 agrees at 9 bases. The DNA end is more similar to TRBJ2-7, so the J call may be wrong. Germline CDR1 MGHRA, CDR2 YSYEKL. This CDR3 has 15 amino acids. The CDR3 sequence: CASSRGGQGFYEQYF. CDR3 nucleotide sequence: TGCGCCAGCAGCCGCGGGGGACAGGGTTTCTACGAGCAGTACTTC.

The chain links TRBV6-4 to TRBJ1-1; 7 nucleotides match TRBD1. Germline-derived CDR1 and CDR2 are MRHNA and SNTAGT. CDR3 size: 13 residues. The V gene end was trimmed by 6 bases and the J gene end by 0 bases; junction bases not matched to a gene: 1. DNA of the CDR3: TGTGCCAGCAGAGGACAGGTGAACACTGAAGCTTTCTTT. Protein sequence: CASRGQVNTEAFF.

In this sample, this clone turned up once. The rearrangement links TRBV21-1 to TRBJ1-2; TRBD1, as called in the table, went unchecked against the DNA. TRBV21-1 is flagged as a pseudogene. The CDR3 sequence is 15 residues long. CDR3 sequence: CASSTHRGPNYGYTF. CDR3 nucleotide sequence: TGTGCCAGCAGCACCCACAGGGGGCCTAACTATGGCTACACCTTC.

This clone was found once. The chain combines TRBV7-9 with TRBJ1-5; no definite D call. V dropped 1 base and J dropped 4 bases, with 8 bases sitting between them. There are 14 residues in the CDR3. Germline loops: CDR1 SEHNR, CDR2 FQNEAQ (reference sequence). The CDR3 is CASSLDMGNQPQHF. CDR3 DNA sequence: TGTGCCAGCAGCTTAGATATGGGAAATCAGCCCCAGCATTTT. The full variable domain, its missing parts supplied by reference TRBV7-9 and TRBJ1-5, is DTGVSQNPRHKITKRGQNVTFRCDPISEHNRLYWYRQTLGQGPEFLTYFQNEAQLEKSRLLSDRFSAERPKGSFSTLEIQRTEQGDSAMYLCASSLDMGNQPQHFGDGTRLSIL.

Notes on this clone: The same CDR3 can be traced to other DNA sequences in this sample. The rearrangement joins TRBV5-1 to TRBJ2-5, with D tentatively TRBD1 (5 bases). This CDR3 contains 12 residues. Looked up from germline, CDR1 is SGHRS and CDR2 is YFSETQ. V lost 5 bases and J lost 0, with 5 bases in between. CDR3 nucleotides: TGCGCCAGCAGAGGGGACCAAGAGACCCAGTACTTC. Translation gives CASRGDQETQYF.

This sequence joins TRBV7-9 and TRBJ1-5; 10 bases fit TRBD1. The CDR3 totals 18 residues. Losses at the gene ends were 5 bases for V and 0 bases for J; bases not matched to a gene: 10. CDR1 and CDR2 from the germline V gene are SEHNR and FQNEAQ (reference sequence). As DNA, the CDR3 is TGTGCCAGCAGCCCTGGGACAGGGGAGACTTATAGCAATCAGCCCCAGCATTTT. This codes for CASSPGTGETYSNQPQHF. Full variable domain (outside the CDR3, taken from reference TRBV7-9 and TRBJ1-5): DTGVSQNPRHKITKRGQNVTFRCDPISEHNRLYWYRQTLGQGPEFLTYFQNEAQLEKSRLLSDRFSAERPKGSFSTLEIQRTEQGDSAMYLCASSPGTGETYSNQPQHFGDGTRLSIL.

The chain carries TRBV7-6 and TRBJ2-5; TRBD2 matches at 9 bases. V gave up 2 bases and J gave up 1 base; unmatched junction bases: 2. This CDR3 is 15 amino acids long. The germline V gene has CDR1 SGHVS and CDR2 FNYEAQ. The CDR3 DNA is TGTGCCAGCAGCTTATTAGCGGGGGTCCAAGAGACCCAGTACTTC. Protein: CASSLLAGVQETQYF. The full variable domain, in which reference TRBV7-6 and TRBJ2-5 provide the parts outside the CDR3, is GAGVSQSPRYKVTKRGQDVALRCDPISGHVSLYWYRQALGQGPEFLTYFNYEAQQDKSGLPNDRFSAERPEGSISTLTIQRTEQRDSAMYRCASSLLAGVQETQYFGPGTRLLVL.

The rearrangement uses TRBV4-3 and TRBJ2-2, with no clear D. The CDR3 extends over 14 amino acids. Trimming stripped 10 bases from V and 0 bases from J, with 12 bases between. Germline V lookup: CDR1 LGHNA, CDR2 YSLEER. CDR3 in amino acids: CATRALANTGELFF. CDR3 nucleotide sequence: TGCGCCACCCGAGCACTTGCGAACACCGGGGAGCTGTTTTTT.

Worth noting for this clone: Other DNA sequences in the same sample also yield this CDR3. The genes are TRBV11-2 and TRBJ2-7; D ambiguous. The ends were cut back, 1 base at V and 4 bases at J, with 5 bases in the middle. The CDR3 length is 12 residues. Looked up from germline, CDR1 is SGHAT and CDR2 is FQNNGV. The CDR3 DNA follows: TGTGCCAGCAGCTTAGTTTTTTACGAGCAGTACTTC. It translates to CASSLVFYEQYF.

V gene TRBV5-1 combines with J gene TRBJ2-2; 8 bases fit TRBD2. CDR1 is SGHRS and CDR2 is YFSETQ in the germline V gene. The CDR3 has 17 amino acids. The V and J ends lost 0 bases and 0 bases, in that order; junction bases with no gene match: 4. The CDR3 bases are TGCGCCAGCAGCTTGGGTGCGGGGGGCGCGAACACCGGGGAGCTGTTTTTT. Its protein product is CASSLGAGGANTGELFF.

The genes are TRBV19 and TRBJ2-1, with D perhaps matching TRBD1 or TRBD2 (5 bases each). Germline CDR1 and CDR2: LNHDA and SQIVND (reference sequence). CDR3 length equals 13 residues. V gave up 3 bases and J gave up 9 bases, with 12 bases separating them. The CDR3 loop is CASSIFRGTEQFF. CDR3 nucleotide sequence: TGTGCCAGTAGTATTTTTAGAGGGACTGAGCAGTTCTTC.

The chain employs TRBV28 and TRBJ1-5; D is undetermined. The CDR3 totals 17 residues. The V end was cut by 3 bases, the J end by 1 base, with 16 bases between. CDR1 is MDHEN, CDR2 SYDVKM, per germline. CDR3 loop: CASSLKGGSRSNQPQHF. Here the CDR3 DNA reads TGTGCCAGCAGTTTGAAGGGAGGGAGTAGGAGCAATCAGCCCCAGCATTTT. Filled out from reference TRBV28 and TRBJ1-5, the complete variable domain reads DVKVTQSSRYLVKRTGEKVFLECVQDMDHENMFWYRQDPGLGLRLIYFSYDVKMKEKGDIPEGYSVSREKKERFSLILESASTNQTSMYLCASSLKGGSRSNQPQHFGDGTRLSIL.

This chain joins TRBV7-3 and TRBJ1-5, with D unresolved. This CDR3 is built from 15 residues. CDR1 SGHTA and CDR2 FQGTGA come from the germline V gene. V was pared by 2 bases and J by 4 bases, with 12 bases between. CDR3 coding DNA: TGTGCCAGCAGCTTAGACGGAACCTCTAATCAGCCCCAGCATTTT. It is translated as CASSLDGTSNQPQHF.

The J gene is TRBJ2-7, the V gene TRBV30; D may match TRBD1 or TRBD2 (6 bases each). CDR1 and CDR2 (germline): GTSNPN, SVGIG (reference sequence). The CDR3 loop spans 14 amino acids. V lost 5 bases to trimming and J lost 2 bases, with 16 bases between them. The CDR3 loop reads CAWGGRDAPYEQYF. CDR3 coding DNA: TGTGCCTGGGGGGGGCGTGATGCCCCCTACGAGCAGTACTTC.